Listed below are T cell receptor beta chains from one sample, sequenced in a study of cytomegalovirus exposure and HLA in healthy donors. Profiled with immunoSEQ multiplex PCR; TCRdb holds only in-frame clones, not every one. The sample table sets out some 110,000 clones. Material for sequencing was PBMCs. These TCRs come from a man aged 40-49 years in good health and CMV-seropositive. Both conserved end residues are part of each CDR3. Fields, in order: V gene, J gene, CDR3 length, CDR3 protein.

TRBV7-9	TRBJ1-1	11	CASSSGTEAFF
TRBV5-4	TRBJ1-1	17	CASSSSRDRGMNTEAFF
TRBV5-1	TRBJ2-5	11	CASRGQETQYF
TRBV27	TRBJ2-5	14	CASSLTGPQETQYF
TRBV25-1	TRBJ1-1	14	CASSPTGRWTEAFF
TRBV15	TRBJ2-1	14	CATSRDPGGGEQFF
TRBV15	TRBJ2-7	15	CATSLSGSLSYEQYF
TRBV11-3	TRBJ2-1	15	CASSMRLAGGGEQFF
TRBV5-6	TRBJ1-3	15	CASSSWGGAGNTIYF
TRBV29-1	TRBJ2-3	16	CSVDATSGRNTDTQYF
TRBV5-1	TRBJ2-7	16	CASSLARLAGAGEQYF
TRBV4-3	TRBJ2-3	15	CASSQGGRGTDTQYF
TRBV28	TRBJ1-4	13	CASSLGPGGKLFF
TRBV7-3	TRBJ2-2	19	CASSLRRTSGLAGAGELFF
TRBV5-1	TRBJ2-3	15	CASSPGRADTDTQYF
TRBV9	TRBJ2-3	16	CASSAQGREAADTQYF
TRBV6-5	TRBJ2-7	14	CASTPTGYSYEQYF
TRBV6-6	TRBJ2-1	15	CASRRPDTGGDEQFF
TRBV5-4	-	17	CASSLGISAGGPHEQYF
TRBV6-1	TRBJ1-6	10	CATLLGALHF
TRBV4-3	TRBJ2-7	15	CASSQEVVSGYEQYF
TRBV28	TRBJ1-5	18	CASSALQGARWGGQPQHF
TRBV9	TRBJ1-3	15	CASSVGREGGNTIYF
TRBV7-9	TRBJ2-5	14	CASSRGTAQETQYF
TRBV6-1	TRBJ2-7	13	CASLGFEGYEQYF
TRBV28	TRBJ2-2	15	CAITPRAGGTGELFF
TRBV28	TRBJ2-3	17	CASGLPRRGRTPDTQYF
TRBV7-8	TRBJ1-6	14	CASSFDWPNSPLHF
TRBV7-6	TRBJ2-3	16	CASSFGTSGMADTQYF
TRBV27	TRBJ2-7	15	CASSLRAGGYYEQYF
TRBV27	TRBJ1-1	11	CASSLGQEAFF
TRBV14	TRBJ1-2	15	CASSPALGFWNGYTF
TRBV30	TRBJ2-7	12	CAWSIGGREQYF
TRBV7-9	TRBJ2-6	17	CASSYGRMSSGANVLTF
TRBV6-1	TRBJ2-1	16	CASRERSGRAPYEQFF
TRBV30	TRBJ1-4	16	CAWSVGQGASNEKLFF
TRBV12-5	TRBJ1-1	14	CASGSSTGGTEAFF
TRBV19	TRBJ2-6	15	CASQQASSGANVLTF
TRBV9	TRBJ2-7	15	CASSVTEHPSYEQYF
TRBV7-8	TRBJ1-5	15	CASSSTGGPYGPQHF
TRBV2	TRBJ2-1	14	CAGVLRERGNEQFF
TRBV19	TRBJ2-2	19	CASSGSLGASGSFIGELFF
TRBV7-2	TRBJ2-1	14	CASSLGTSGSSQFF
TRBV6-5	TRBJ2-2	15	CASTAMGENTGELFF
TRBV29-1	TRBJ2-5	12	CSVGLGAETQYF
TRBV7-9	TRBJ2-1	11	CASSKQGGWFF
TRBV5-1	TRBJ1-1	15	CASSFRGRGDTEAFF
TRBV11-2	-	16	CASSLLGDQGAYEQYF
TRBV18	TRBJ2-5	14	CASSPFAGGETQYF
TRBV5-1	TRBJ2-5	14	CASRSDRDQETQYF
TRBV29-1	TRBJ2-3	15	CSVHDRVGDTDTQYF
TRBV2	TRBJ1-2	12	CASRTGLYGYTF
TRBV15	TRBJ2-7	17	CATSRVVGAGNSYEQYF